This T cell receptor beta chain comes out of a study of blood T cell repertoires in COVID-19. Study-wide context: In each case, the material was cDNA or gDNA derived from T cells, B-cell-depleted T cells, or PBMCs.

Trimming pared 6 bases from V and 6 bases from J, leaving 9 bases between. The CDR3 consists of 12 residues. Germline V lookup: CDR1 SNHLY, CDR2 FYNNEI. Authors' analysis steps: From reference gene primer amplification, estimates of nucleated cell counts were derived. Assay: immunoSEQ multiplex PCR; the TCRdb copy retains only in-frame clones and omits some. That table supplies the V and J calls and clone size; D and trimming were determined from the DNA. The table includes 120,000 or so clones, roughly four fifths detected once. The rearrangement joins TRBV2 to TRBJ2-1; D perhaps matches TRBD2 (6 bases). The TCR originated in a man aged 55 to 70 with acute or convalescent COVID-19. Sequenced input: peripheral blood. The CDR3 bases are TGTGCCAGCAGGCTCGGGGGCAATGAGCAGTTCTTC. Its protein product is CASRLGGNEQFF.